The sequence of this TCR beta chain was determined in a study of blood T cell repertoires in COVID-19. The germline CDR1 and CDR2 sequences are SGHVS and FNYEAQ. CDR3 size: 13 residues. With V trimmed by 5 bases and J by 0 bases, 1 base remained unmatched. Assay used: immunoSEQ multiplex PCR; TCRdb lists only in-frame clones, some missing. In the table there are about 100,000 clones, approximately 83% of which are singletons. Sequencing input: PBMCs or T cells enriched from blood (not recorded which). The chain carries TRBV7-6 and TRBJ2-7; 7 bases match TRBD1. The sequence was collected from a woman aged 50 to 60 who had recovered from COVID-19. CDR3 region: CASSRDSSYEQYF. The CDR3 DNA is TGTGCCAGCAGCCGGGACAGCTCCTACGAGCAGTACTTC.